These 20 T cell receptor beta chains were sequenced from one sample in a study of cytomegalovirus exposure and HLA in healthy donors. PCR amplification relied on 60 Vbeta primers (plus 13 Jbeta primers). The table came from immunoSEQ multiplex PCR; TCRdb's copy has only in-frame clones and leaves some out. The sample contains about 140,000 clones, roughly three fifths of which appear only once. The sample consisted of PBMCs. These receptors all come from an older woman in good health and CMV-seronegative.

This chain joins TRBV29-1 and TRBJ2-2, with a possible D match to TRBD1 (7 bases). V was shortened by 8 bases and J by 6 bases, with 19 bases between the two germline ends. The CDR3 is 14 residues long. The germline gives CDR1 SQVTM, CDR2 ANQGSEA. The CDR3 nucleotides read TGCAGCTTCCGGAGGGGGCCTCGCGCCGGGGAGCTGTTTTTT. It encodes CSFRRGPRAGELFF.

The J gene is TRBJ1-4, the V gene TRBV7-6; TRBD1 is a possible D gene (5 bases). CDR1 SGHVS and CDR2 FNYEAQ come from the germline V gene. The CDR3 covers 16 residues. V dropped 3 bases and J dropped 7 bases, with 18 bases sitting between them. The CDR3 loop reads CASSFRTLALSEKLFF. CDR3 coding DNA: TGTGCCAGCAGCTTCAGGACACTCGCCTTGAGTGAAAAACTGTTTTTT.

The J gene is TRBJ2-7, the V gene TRBV1; the listed D gene, TRBD2, was not tested against the DNA. TRBV1 is described as a pseudogene. The CDR3 extends over 11 amino acids. The CDR3 sequence: CTSSRPRREYF. CDR3 nucleotide sequence: TGCACCAGCAGCCGCCCCCGCCGAGAGTACTTC.

This rearrangement joins TRBV4-1 to TRBJ1-1; D is ambiguous. The CDR3 spans 15 residues. The V end lost 4 bases, the J end lost 1 base, and 13 bases lay between the germline ends. The germline V gene has CDR1 MGHRA and CDR2 YSYEKL. CDR3 amino acids: CASSPRIAGNTEAFF. The CDR3 DNA reads TGCGCCAGCAGCCCTCGAATTGCAGGGAACACTGAAGCTTTCTTT.

J is TRBJ2-7 and V is TRBV7-3; the D gene is possibly TRBD1 (5 bases). The CDR3 has 14 residues. Per the germline V gene, CDR1 is SGHTA and CDR2 is FQGTGA. Trimming took off 2 bases at V and 3 bases at J, with 11 bases between the two ends. For the CDR3, the DNA is TGTGCCAGCAGCTTAGACCCCACAGGCTACGAGCAGTACTTC. It translates to CASSLDPTGYEQYF.

The chain joins TRBV5-4 to TRBJ2-5; D not resolved. The CDR3 runs to 13 residues. CDR1 and CDR2 (germline): SGHNT, YYREEE (reference sequence). Deletions cut 0 bases from V and 5 bases from J, with 8 bases between. Here the CDR3 DNA reads TGTGCCAGCAGCTTGGACAACGGGGAGACCCAGTACTTC. Translating gives CASSLDNGETQYF.

The CDR3 DNA sequence: TGTGCCAGCAGTGAGCAGAGCACAGATACGCAGTATTTT. It translates to CASSEQSTDTQYF. The chain recombines TRBV6-4 with TRBJ2-3, with no clear D. V lost 3 bases and J 0 bases, leaving 4 bases between the germline ends. This CDR3 is 13 amino acids long. Germline V gene lookup returns CDR1 MRHNA and CDR2 SNTAGT.

This clone has more than one count but fewer than ten. The rearrangement links TRBV29-1 to TRBJ1-1; D uncertain. The CDR3 extends over 12 amino acids. Germline V gene data show CDR1 as SQVTM and CDR2 as ANQGSEA. V was cut by 8 bases and J by 0 bases, with 10 bases left in between. The CDR3 protein is CSSNEMNTEAFF. The CDR3 DNA follows: TGCAGCTCTAACGAGATGAACACTGAAGCTTTCTTT.

This clone has just a few counts. The CDR3 loop reads CASSRRDSRTDTQYF. The DNA of the CDR3 is TGTGCCAGCTCACGCCGGGACAGCCGCACAGATACGCAGTATTTT. The rearrangement joins TRBV18 to TRBJ2-3; TRBD1 matches 7 bases. J lost 1 base, V lost 4 bases, and 5 bases had no gene match. Germline V lookup: CDR1 KGHSH, CDR2 LQKENI. This CDR3 spans 15 amino acids. Looking up the rest from reference TRBV18 and TRBJ2-3 gives the full variable domain: NAGVMQNPRHLVRRRGQEARLRCSPMKGHSHVYWYRQLPEEGLKFMVYLQKENIIDESGMPKERFSAEFPKEGPSILRIQQVVRGDSAAYFCASSRRDSRTDTQYFGPGTRLTVL.

The chain recombines TRBV4-3 with TRBJ2-3; possible D gene TRBD2, 6 bases. The CDR3 is made up of 17 amino acids. V was pared by 1 base and J by 7 bases, with 21 bases between. The germline V gene encodes CDR1 LGHNA and CDR2 YSLEER. The CDR3 spells CASSQGPPGELQNTQYF. The CDR3 coding sequence is TGCGCCAGCAGCCAAGGACCCCCGGGAGAGCTCCAGAATACGCAGTATTTT.

The chain has TRBV27 and TRBJ2-3, with TRBD2 identical over 13 bases. The CDR3 sequence is 17 residues long. The J segment lost 3 bases and the V segment lost 8 bases, leaving 11 bases of the junction unmatched. Germline V gene lookup returns CDR1 MNHEY and CDR2 SMNVEV (reference sequence). The CDR3 region has the DNA TGTGCCAGCGCTTCTCGGACTAGCGGGAGTCTTACAGATACGCAGTATTTT. Its protein product is CASASRTSGSLTDTQYF.

V gene TRBV28 combines with J gene TRBJ2-1; D possibly corresponds to TRBD2 (5 bases). Between the trimmed V and J ends, which lost 6 bases and 5 bases, there was a span of 20 bases. The CDR3 length is 16 residues. Germline-derived CDR1 and CDR2 are MDHEN and SYDVKM. This CDR3 is CASSLIKGWGDNEQFF. CDR3 nucleotides: TGTGCCAGCAGCCTAATCAAGGGATGGGGAGACAATGAGCAGTTCTTC.

This chain uses TRBV4-3 with TRBJ1-2, with 8 bases identical to TRBD1. This CDR3 is 15 amino acids long. Germline V gives CDR1 LGHNA, CDR2 YSLEER. The trim removed 6 bases at V and 4 bases at J, leaving 10 bases unmatched. CDR3 nucleotides: TGCGCCAGCAGTCCAAAAACAGGGGGTGCCTATGGCTACACCTTC. This gives the protein CASSPKTGGAYGYTF.

The chain links TRBV27 to TRBJ1-1; possible D gene TRBD1, 5 bases. V was pared by 9 bases and J by 5 bases, with 19 bases between. The germline V gene encodes CDR1 MNHEY and CDR2 SMNVEV (reference sequence). The CDR3 is 14 residues long. DNA of the CDR3: TGTGCCAGTTCCCGGGGGGGTTTAGTGACTGAAGCTTTCTTT. This codes for CASSRGGLVTEAFF.

The chain is built from TRBV2 and TRBJ2-5; the match to TRBD2 covers 12 bases. The germline CDR1 and CDR2 sequences are SNHLY and FYNNEI. Unmatched junction bases numbered 16, after V lost 10 bases and J lost 7 bases. CDR3 length equals 16 residues. CDR3 in DNA: TGTGCCAACCGGGGGCGAGGACTAGCGGGATCGGGGACCCAGTACTTC. Translating gives CANRGRGLAGSGTQYF.

This clone was counted between two and nine times. The chain recombines TRBV7-2 with TRBJ2-5; 11 bases line up with TRBD2. Germline V gene lookup returns CDR1 SGHTA and CDR2 FQGNSA. The CDR3 loop spans 16 amino acids. The V gene end was trimmed by 6 bases and the J gene end by 7 bases; junction bases not matched to a gene: 13. CDR3 bases: TGTGCCAGCAGTTCGGGACTAGCGGAAGGGGAAGCGACCCAGTACTTC. Protein: CASSSGLAEGEATQYF. Filled out from reference TRBV7-2 and TRBJ2-5, the complete variable domain reads GAGVSQSPSNKVTEKGKDVELRCDPISGHTALYWYRQSLGQGLEFLIYFQGNSAPDKSGLPSDRFSAERTGGSVSTLTIQRTQQEDSAVYLCASSSGLAEGEATQYFGPGTRLLVL.

The chain links TRBV29-1 to TRBJ2-7; TRBD2 is a possible D gene (6 bases). V dropped 2 bases and J dropped 3 bases, with 14 bases sitting between them. CDR3 length: 14 residues. Looked up from germline, CDR1 is SQVTM and CDR2 is ANQGSEA. The CDR3 loop is CSVEWMGGNYEQYF. In DNA form, the CDR3 reads TGCAGCGTTGAATGGATGGGGGGAAACTACGAGCAGTACTTC.

The chain carries TRBV10-3 and TRBJ2-2, with 9 bases matching TRBD1. CDR3 size: 14 residues. Germline assignment: CDR1 ENHRY and CDR2 SYGVKD. V was pared by 11 bases and J by 5 bases, with 9 bases of the junction left unmatched. CDR3 bases: TGTGCCTCACGGACAGGGGATCTTACCGGGGAGCTGTTTTTT. This sequence encodes CASRTGDLTGELFF.

V is TRBV9 and J is TRBJ2-2; TRBD2 aligns across 11 bases. CDR3 length equals 19 residues. Losses at the gene ends were 0 bases for V and 1 base for J; bases not matched to a gene: 8. The germline CDR1 and CDR2 sequences are SGDLS and YYNGEE. This CDR3 reads CASSVGLLAGGRNTGELFF. In DNA, the CDR3 is TGTGCCAGCAGCGTAGGTTTGCTAGCGGGGGGCCGGAACACCGGGGAGCTGTTTTTT.

This rearrangement joins TRBV29-1 to TRBJ2-2, with TRBD1 as a possible D gene (6 bases). Germline lookup yields CDR1 SQVTM and CDR2 ANQGSEA. The germline V and J ends were trimmed by 6 bases and 2 bases, with 10 bases remaining between them. This CDR3 contains 13 residues. In DNA form, the CDR3 reads TGCAGCGTCTCAGGGGCTAACACCGGGGAGCTGTTTTTT. Residues: CSVSGANTGELFF.